This TCR beta chain appears in the sequencing data of a study of T-cell memory formation after mild COVID-19. At the level of the study: Largely, the TCR clusters proved donor specific. Study observations and caveats: Chiefly within CM and EM were the contracting CD4+ clones; CD8+ ones were within EMRA. Prior to infection, memory already included some responding clones, suggesting cross-reactive memory joined.

The authors produced TCR alpha and TCR beta cDNA libraries with sample barcodes and UMIs by 5'RACE using constant-segment primers. TCRdb re-derived calls from the 5' RACE reads in MiXCR, one entry per CDR3 protein. Of about 470,000 distinct CDR3 sequences listed, around a quarter were seen once; the top ten hold about an eighth. V was clipped by 1 base and J by 1 base; unmatched bases: 2. The CDR3 covers 16 residues. In this sample, this clonotype turned up many times. The target antigen is unknown. The sequence came from an adult woman who had mild COVID-19 (a few samples of this study predate the infection). Cell type and time point are not known. The gene calls are TRBV12-3 or TRBV12-4 and TRBJ2-3; 10 positions agree with TRBD2. Sequenced input: PBMCs or a T cell subset sorted from them (not recorded which). Here the CDR3 reads CASSLGTSGGTDTQYF. The DNA for the CDR3 is TGTGCCAGCAGTTTAGGTACTAGCGGGGGCACAGATACGCAGTATTTT.